These 25 T cell receptor beta chains came from one sample sequenced in a study of graft-versus-host responses after intestinal transplantation. Antigens of these TCRs are unknown. TCRdb's table, derived via immunoSEQ multiplex PCR, lists solely in-frame clones and lacks some. The sample shows about 70,000 clones, approximately 96% of them seen only once. Sequences were derived from unstimulated CD8+ T cells sorted from spleen or lymph node cells, sampled before intestinal transplant. The receptors stem from a human donor who received an intestinal transplant.

J is TRBJ2-3 and V is TRBV4-1, with a tentative D call TRBD2 (5 bases). The germline V gene encodes CDR1 MGHRA and CDR2 YSYEKL. Trimming shortened V by 8 bases and J by 2 bases, and 14 bases separated the two germline ends. There are 14 residues in the CDR3. The CDR3 nucleotides read TGCGCCAGCCGTCTAGCTGTCGACACAGATACGCAGTATTTT. The encoded protein is CASRLAVDTDTQYF.

The chain joins TRBV9 to TRBJ1-5, with 7 bases that match TRBD1. Germline CDR1 SGDLS, CDR2 YYNGEE. V lost 4 bases, J lost 5 bases, and 9 bases stayed unmatched. The CDR3 spans 15 residues. The CDR3 reads CASSPGGGTDQPQHF. The CDR3 region has the DNA TGTGCCAGCAGCCCGGGAGGGGGGACAGATCAGCCCCAGCATTTT.

This chain joins TRBV9 and TRBJ2-7; no firm D call. Germline values: CDR1 SGDLS, CDR2 YYNGEE. Trimming pared 3 bases from V and 0 bases from J, leaving 7 bases between. The length of the CDR3 is 13 residues. The CDR3 nucleotides are TGTGCCAGCAGCGACAGCTACTCCTACGAGCAGTACTTC. As protein: CASSDSYSYEQYF.

This chain joins TRBV27 and TRBJ2-7; the D gene is possibly TRBD1 (5 bases). CDR3 size: 14 residues. Germline values: CDR1 MNHEY, CDR2 SMNVEV (reference sequence). The V gene lost 2 bases and the J gene lost 3 bases, with 11 bases spanning the gap. In DNA form, the CDR3 reads TGTGCCAGCAGTTTAGACAGATACTTCTACGAGCAGTACTTC. It specifies CASSLDRYFYEQYF.

The chain recombines TRBV4-1 with TRBJ2-7; 11 bases are a match to TRBD2. Germline V gene sequence: CDR1 MGHRA, CDR2 YSYEKL. Losses at the gene ends were 0 bases for V and 2 bases for J; bases not matched to a gene: 0. The CDR3 contains 15 residues. This chain's CDR3 is CASSQETSGTYEQYF. CDR3 coding DNA: TGCGCCAGCAGCCAAGAGACTAGCGGGACCTACGAGCAGTACTTC.

This clone is a singleton in its sample. The chain recombines TRBV2 with TRBJ2-7; TRBD1 matches at 7 bases. The V gene end was trimmed by 2 bases and the J gene end by 3 bases; junction bases not matched to a gene: 10. The CDR3 has 16 amino acids. Germline V gene data show CDR1 as SNHLY and CDR2 as FYNNEI. CDR3 sequence: CASSEIIQGQRYEQYF. CDR3 in DNA: TGTGCCAGCAGTGAAATAATACAGGGACAGCGCTACGAGCAGTACTTC.

The V gene is TRBV7-8, the J gene TRBJ2-5, with 9 nucleotides matching TRBD2. The J call may be mistaken, given a closer DNA end match to TRBJ2-7. Germline lookup yields CDR1 SGHVS and CDR2 FQNEAQ. The CDR3 spans 17 residues. CDR3 in DNA: TGTGCCAGCAGCCTTAACCTAGCGGGACTAAGCTCCTACGAGCAGTACTTC. As protein: CASSLNLAGLSSYEQYF.

The sample holds a few counts of this clone. The chain uses TRBV5-6 and TRBJ2-1; no clear D. Trimming took off 3 bases at V and 5 bases at J, with 12 bases between the two ends. CDR3 length equals 14 residues. The germline CDR1 and CDR2 sequences are SGHDT and YYEEEE. The CDR3 reads CASSSALTDNEQFF. The CDR3, as DNA: TGTGCCAGCAGCTCGGCGCTGACGGACAATGAGCAGTTCTTC.

The chain is built from TRBV2 and TRBJ2-1; possible D gene TRBD2, 6 bases. The CDR3 runs to 15 residues. The V gene's germline CDR1 is SNHLY and CDR2 FYNNEI. V was shortened by 5 bases and J by 7 bases, with 18 bases between the two germline ends. The CDR3 nucleotides are TGTGCCAGCAGTAATCAGGAGGGCCTCGGGAATGAGCAGTTCTTC. Protein sequence: CASSNQEGLGNEQFF.

CDR3 protein: CASRREGGGSGEQYF. CDR3 in DNA: TGTGCCAGCAGGAGAGAGGGTGGAGGGTCAGGGGAGCAGTACTTC. The rearrangement links TRBV6-1 to TRBJ2-7; a possible D gene is TRBD2 (6 bases). Trimming took 6 bases from V and 7 from J, leaving 22 bases between them. CDR3 length equals 15 residues. CDR1 MNHNS and CDR2 SASEGT come from the germline V gene.

V and J are TRBV27 and TRBJ2-7; unclear D gene. The germline V gene encodes CDR1 MNHEY and CDR2 SMNVEV (reference sequence). There are 14 residues in the CDR3. Trimming stripped 0 bases from V and 4 bases from J, with 10 bases between. CDR3 residues: CASSLSGGSYEQYF. In DNA, the CDR3 is TGTGCCAGCAGTTTATCGGGTGGATCTTACGAGCAGTACTTC.

This sequence joins TRBV5-1 and TRBJ1-1; D might be TRBD1 (5 bases). Germline V lookup: CDR1 SGHRS, CDR2 YFSETQ. The CDR3 is 14 amino acids. V lost 0 bases to trimming and J lost 8 bases, with 14 bases between them. The CDR3 region has the DNA TGCGCCAGCAGCTTGGAACAGGCGAACTTAGAAGCTTTCTTT. Amino acids: CASSLEQANLEAFF.

The DNA of the CDR3 is TGCAGCGTTGAAGATTTATCCGGGACAGCGAACTACGAGCAGTACTTC. The encoded protein is CSVEDLSGTANYEQYF. The genes are TRBV29-1 and TRBJ2-7; 7 bases map to TRBD1. Germline V gene lookup returns CDR1 SQVTM and CDR2 ANQGSEA. Trimming removed 0 bases from V and 3 bases from J; junction bases left unmatched: 11. This CDR3 spans 16 amino acids.

This clone appeared a single time. The CDR3 sequence is CASWGDLRETQYF. CDR3 nucleotide sequence: TGTGCCAGTTGGGGTGACCTAAGAGAGACCCAGTACTTC. The chain links TRBV5-4 to TRBJ2-5; no reliable D call. The CDR3 totals 13 residues. V lost 8 bases, J lost 4 bases, and 15 bases lay in between. Per germline, CDR1 SGHNT and CDR2 YYREEE (reference sequence).

The J gene is TRBJ1-6, the V gene TRBV25-1; D not certain. CDR3 length equals 16 residues. The V gene lost 0 bases and the J gene lost 7 bases, with 13 bases spanning the gap. The germline CDR1 and CDR2 sequences are MGHDK and SYGVNS. CDR3 region: CASSEYPGLANSPLHF. The DNA for the CDR3 is TGTGCCAGCAGTGAATATCCGGGGTTGGCGAATTCACCCCTCCACTTT.

The genes are TRBV2 and TRBJ2-1; TRBD2 matches at 7 bases. The CDR3 is 13 residues long. The trim removed 8 bases at V and 9 bases at J, leaving 10 bases unmatched. Germline loops: CDR1 SNHLY, CDR2 FYNNEI. DNA for the CDR3: TGTGCCAGCCCCGGTGGGAGGGCCGCTGAGCAGTTCTTC. Protein sequence: CASPGGRAAEQFF.

The chain combines TRBV5-1 with TRBJ1-5; no clear D. Trimming cost V 4 bases and J 2 bases, with 10 bases left between them. This CDR3 is built from 14 residues. In germline, CDR1 is SGHRS, CDR2 YFSETQ. The CDR3 here is CASSAEWGNQPQHF. DNA of the CDR3: TGCGCCAGCAGCGCCGAGTGGGGCAATCAGCCCCAGCATTTT.

This clone appeared once. This rearrangement joins TRBV6-5 to TRBJ1-5; tentative D call: TRBD1 (5 bases). Germline V gives CDR1 MNHEY, CDR2 SVGAGI. V shed 6 bases and J shed 0 bases, with 12 bases lying between them. This CDR3 has 15 amino acids. CDR3 nucleotide sequence: TGTGCCAGCAGAATTGTGGGGGATAGCAATCAGCCCCAGCATTTT. Protein product: CASRIVGDSNQPQHF.

This chain links TRBV27 with TRBJ1-1; 7 nucleotides match TRBD1. This CDR3 comprises 14 residues. Losses at the gene ends were 6 bases for V and 3 bases for J; bases not matched to a gene: 7. Germline assignment: CDR1 MNHEY and CDR2 SMNVEV (reference sequence). CDR3 DNA sequence: TGTGCCAGCAGCGGGTTAGGGACAGACACTGAAGCTTTCTTT. Residues: CASSGLGTDTEAFF.

This chain joins TRBV5-1 and TRBJ2-1, with D tentatively TRBD2 (6 bases). CDR3 length equals 15 residues. Germline V lookup: CDR1 SGHRS, CDR2 YFSETQ. The V gene lost 4 bases and the J gene lost 2 bases, with 13 bases spanning the gap. DNA for the CDR3: TGCGCCAGCAGCGGGGGGAACCTACCCTACAATGAGCAGTTCTTC. The encoded protein is CASSGGNLPYNEQFF.

The chain employs TRBV6-1 and TRBJ2-7; the match to TRBD2 covers 7 bases. Looked up from germline, CDR1 is MNHNS and CDR2 is SASEGT. Trimming took 7 bases from V and 2 from J; bases not matched to a gene: 5. This CDR3 has 13 amino acids. The CDR3 sequence: CASMRGTTYEQYF. DNA of the CDR3: TGTGCCAGCATGCGGGGGACGACCTACGAGCAGTACTTC.

In this sample, this clone turned up a few times. The gene calls are TRBV19 and TRBJ1-5, with D perhaps matching TRBD1 (5 bases). The CDR3 spans 17 residues. Germline V gene lookup returns CDR1 LNHDA and CDR2 SQIVND (reference sequence). Trimming shortened V by 4 bases and J by 1 base, and 17 bases separated the two germline ends. CDR3 sequence (DNA): TGTGCCAGTAGTACCCCCACAGGAATAATGAGCAATCAGCCCCAGCATTTT. As protein: CASSTPTGIMSNQPQHF.

The chain recombines TRBV27 with TRBJ1-1, with TRBD1 as a possible D gene (6 bases). Germline V gene lookup returns CDR1 MNHEY and CDR2 SMNVEV (reference sequence). Trimming removed 5 bases at V and 3 bases at J, with 16 bases between. This CDR3 has 15 amino acids. CDR3 DNA: TGTGCCAGCAGTCCTACAGGGCCCTGGGACACTGAAGCTTTCTTT. This translates into CASSPTGPWDTEAFF.

This rearrangement joins TRBV1 to TRBJ2-6. TRBV1 is a listed pseudogene. The CDR3 is made up of 18 amino acids. In DNA form, the CDR3 reads TGCACCAGCAGTAGTGTGCGTTTGTGCACAAGTCGGGCCAACGTCCTGACTTTC. Protein product: CTSSSVRLCTSRANVLTF.

The chain has TRBV18 and TRBJ2-7; 7 nucleotides line up with TRBD1. Germline V lookup: CDR1 KGHSH, CDR2 LQKENI. Losses at the gene ends were 3 bases for V and 3 bases for J; bases not matched to a gene: 8. This CDR3 contains 15 residues. CDR3 nucleotide sequence: TGTGCCAGCTCACCCCCCGACAGGGTGGACTACGAGCAGTACTTC. This codes for CASSPPDRVDYEQYF.